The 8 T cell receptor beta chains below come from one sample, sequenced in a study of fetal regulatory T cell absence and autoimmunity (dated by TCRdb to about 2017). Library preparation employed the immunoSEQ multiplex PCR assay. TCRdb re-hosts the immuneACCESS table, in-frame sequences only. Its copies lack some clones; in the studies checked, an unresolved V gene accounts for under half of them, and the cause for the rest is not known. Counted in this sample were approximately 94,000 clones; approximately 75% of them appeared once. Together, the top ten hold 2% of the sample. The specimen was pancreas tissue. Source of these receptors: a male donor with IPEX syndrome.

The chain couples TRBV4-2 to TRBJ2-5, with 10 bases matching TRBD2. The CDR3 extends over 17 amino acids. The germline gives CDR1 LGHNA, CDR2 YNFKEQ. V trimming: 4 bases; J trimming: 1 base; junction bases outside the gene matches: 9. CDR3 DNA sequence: TGTGCCAGCAGCCCCCGTGGTAGCGGGGGGCCCCAAGAGACCCAGTACTTC. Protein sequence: CASSPRGSGGPQETQYF.

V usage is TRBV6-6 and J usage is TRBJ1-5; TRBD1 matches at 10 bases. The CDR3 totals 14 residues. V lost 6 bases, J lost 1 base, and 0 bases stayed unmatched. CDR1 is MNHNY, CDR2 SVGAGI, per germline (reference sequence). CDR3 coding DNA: TGTGCCAGCAGGACAGGGGGCAGCAATCAGCCCCAGCATTTT. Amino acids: CASRTGGSNQPQHF.

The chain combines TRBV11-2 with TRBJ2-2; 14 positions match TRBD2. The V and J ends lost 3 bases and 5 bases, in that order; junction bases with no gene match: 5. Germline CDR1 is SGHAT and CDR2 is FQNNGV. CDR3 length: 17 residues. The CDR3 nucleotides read TGTGCCAGCAGCTTCGGACTAGCGGGGGGTTGGACCGGGGAGCTGTTTTTT. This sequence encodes CASSFGLAGGWTGELFF. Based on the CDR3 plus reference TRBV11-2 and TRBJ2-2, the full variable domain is EAGVAQSPRYKIIEKRQSVAFWCNPISGHATLYWYQQILGQGPKLLIQFQNNGVVDDSQLPKDRFSAERLKGVDSTLKIQPAKLEDSAVYLCASSFGLAGGWTGELFFGEGSRLTVL.

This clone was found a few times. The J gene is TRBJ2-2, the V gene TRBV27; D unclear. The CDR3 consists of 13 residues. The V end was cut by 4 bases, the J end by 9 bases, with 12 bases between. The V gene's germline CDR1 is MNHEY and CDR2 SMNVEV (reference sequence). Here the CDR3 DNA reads TGTGCCAGCAGTTCCCCACCCGGCCGGGAGCTGTTTTTT. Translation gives CASSSPPGRELFF.

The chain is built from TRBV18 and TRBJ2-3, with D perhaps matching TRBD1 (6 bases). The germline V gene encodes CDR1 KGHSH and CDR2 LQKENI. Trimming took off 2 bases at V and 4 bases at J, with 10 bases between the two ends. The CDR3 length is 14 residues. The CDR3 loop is CASSPGRGADTQYF. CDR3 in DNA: TGTGCCAGCTCACCAGGCAGGGGCGCAGATACGCAGTATTTT.

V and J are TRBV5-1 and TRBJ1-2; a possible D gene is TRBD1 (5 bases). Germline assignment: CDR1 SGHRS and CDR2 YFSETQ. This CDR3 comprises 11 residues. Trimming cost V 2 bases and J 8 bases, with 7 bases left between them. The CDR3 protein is CASSFGDGYTF. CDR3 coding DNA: TGCGCCAGCAGCTTCGGGGACGGCTACACCTTC.

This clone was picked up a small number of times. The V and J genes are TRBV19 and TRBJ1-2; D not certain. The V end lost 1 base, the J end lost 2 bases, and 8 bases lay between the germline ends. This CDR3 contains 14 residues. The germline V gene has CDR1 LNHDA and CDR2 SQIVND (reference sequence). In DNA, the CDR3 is TGTGCCAGTAGTATAGGGCTGGGAAACTATGGCTACACCTTC. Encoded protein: CASSIGLGNYGYTF.

CDR3 amino acids: CASSEQHPLLINYGYTF. The CDR3, as DNA: TGTGCCAGCAGTGAACAGCATCCTCTCCTGATTAACTATGGCTACACCTTC. The V gene is TRBV2, the J gene TRBJ1-2; D is unclear. The CDR3 loop spans 17 amino acids. Trimming took 2 bases from V and 1 from J, leaving 17 bases between them. The V gene's germline CDR1 is SNHLY and CDR2 FYNNEI.